Listed below are T cell receptor beta chains from one sample, sequenced in a study of identical twins. TCRdb analysed the 5' RACE reads with MiXCR anew, one entry per CDR3 protein. Of some 570,000 distinct CDR3 sequences in the sample, 20% to 25% are singletons; the top ten hold around 0.48%. The sample was also reused in another study, on yellow fever vaccine responses in identical twins.

Source material: CD4+ T cells sorted from blood. The receptor source for this set is a woman younger than 35 in good health. Each CDR3 is given with its conserved first and last residue. Each record gives: J gene, V gene, D gene, clone size, CDR3 DNA, CDR3 protein. The D gene is left open where the match is weak. Only some rows state a clone size, as once, few, many or a class for expanded clones.

J gene: TRBJ2-7; V gene: TRBV6-5; D gene: -; clone size: -; CDR3 DNA: TGTGCCAGCAGTTACTCCCTGAAGAGCTCCTACGAGCAGTACTTC; CDR3 protein: CASSYSLKSSYEQYF
J gene: TRBJ2-7; V gene: TRBV13; D gene: TRBD1; clone size: few; CDR3 DNA: TGTGCCAGCAGCCTACGACAGGGAAAGTACGAGCAGTACTTC; CDR3 protein: CASSLRQGKYEQYF
J gene: TRBJ1-3; V gene: TRBV28; D gene: -; clone size: -; CDR3 DNA: TGTGCCAGCAGTTTACGGGGGGACACCATATATTTT; CDR3 protein: CASSLRGDTIYF
J gene: TRBJ1-1; V gene: TRBV7-2; D gene: -; clone size: -; CDR3 DNA: TGTGCCAGCAGCTTAGAGTGGGGCGGAGGCACTGAAGCTTTCTTT; CDR3 protein: CASSLEWGGGTEAFF
J gene: TRBJ2-2; V gene: TRBV19; D gene: -; clone size: -; CDR3 DNA: TGTGCCAGTAGTCCTCGGGTTAACACCGGGGAGCTGTTTTTT; CDR3 protein: CASSPRVNTGELFF
J gene: TRBJ2-5; V gene: TRBV5-6; D gene: -; clone size: -; CDR3 DNA: TGTGCCAGCAGCTTGGGCGAGTTGCAAGAGACCCAGTACTTC; CDR3 protein: CASSLGELQETQYF
J gene: TRBJ2-3; V gene: TRBV24-1; D gene: TRBD1; clone size: -; CDR3 DNA: TGTGCCACCAGTGGGCGGACAGGTACCACCTCGGTAACGCAGTATTTT; CDR3 protein: CATSGRTGTTSVTQYF
J gene: TRBJ1-2; V gene: TRBV20-1; D gene: -; clone size: few; CDR3 DNA: TGCAGTGCTAGAGGGGACCTAGGACACTATGGCTACACCTTC; CDR3 protein: CSARGDLGHYGYTF
J gene: TRBJ1-1; V gene: TRBV5-1; D gene: TRBD1; clone size: -; CDR3 DNA: TGCGCCAGCAGCTTGGTGGACAGGATGAACACTGAAGCTTTCTTT; CDR3 protein: CASSLVDRMNTEAFF
J gene: TRBJ2-3; V gene: TRBV20-1; D gene: -; clone size: once; CDR3 DNA: TGCAGTGCTAGAGTTCCCGGGGCTAGCACAGATACGCAGTATTTT; CDR3 protein: CSARVPGASTDTQYF
J gene: TRBJ2-3; V gene: TRBV9; D gene: TRBD2; clone size: -; CDR3 DNA: TGTGCCAGCAGCGTAATGGCTAGCGGGGGGACAGATACGCAGTATTTT; CDR3 protein: CASSVMASGGTDTQYF
J gene: TRBJ2-2; V gene: TRBV5-1; D gene: -; clone size: -; CDR3 DNA: TGCGCCAGCAGCCCAACTGCGGCGAACACCGGGGAGCTGTTTTTT; CDR3 protein: CASSPTAANTGELFF
J gene: TRBJ2-7; V gene: TRBV4-2; D gene: -; clone size: -; CDR3 DNA: TGTGCCAGCAGCCAAGATAGACAGACGGTCTCCTACGAGCAGTACTTC; CDR3 protein: CASSQDRQTVSYEQYF
J gene: TRBJ2-3; V gene: TRBV28; D gene: -; clone size: -; CDR3 DNA: TGTGCCAGCACCCCCATCGGACTTGGGGGCGCGGATACGCAGTATTTT; CDR3 protein: CASTPIGLGGADTQYF
J gene: TRBJ2-3; V gene: TRBV2; D gene: -; clone size: -; CDR3 DNA: TGTGCCAGCAGTGGAGGGCGGCGTACGCAGTATTTT; CDR3 protein: CASSGGRRTQYF
J gene: TRBJ1-5; V gene: TRBV7-6; D gene: -; clone size: -; CDR3 DNA: TGTGCCAGCAGCTTCTTGGGGAAAGAGCCCCAGCATTTT; CDR3 protein: CASSFLGKEPQHF
J gene: TRBJ1-4; V gene: TRBV24-1; D gene: TRBD1; clone size: few; CDR3 DNA: TGTGCCACCAGTGACCCTGACAGGGGCTCAACTAATGAAAAACTGTTTTTT; CDR3 protein: CATSDPDRGSTNEKLFF
J gene: TRBJ2-7; V gene: TRBV20-1; D gene: TRBD1; clone size: few; CDR3 DNA: TGCAGTGCTAGGGAACCGCCCGGGACAGGGAACTACGAGCAGTACTTC; CDR3 protein: CSAREPPGTGNYEQYF
J gene: TRBJ2-2; V gene: TRBV11-1; D gene: TRBD1; clone size: few; CDR3 DNA: TGTGCCAGCAGGCAGACCCCCGGGACAGACATAACGAACACCGGGGAGCTGTTTTTT; CDR3 protein: CASRQTPGTDITNTGELFF
J gene: TRBJ1-1; V gene: TRBV20-1; D gene: -; clone size: -; CDR3 DNA: TGCAGTGCTAGAGAAGGCGGGGGAACGGCCGCCATGAACACTGAAGCTTTCTTT; CDR3 protein: CSAREGGGTAAMNTEAFF
J gene: TRBJ1-1; V gene: TRBV7-9; D gene: TRBD1; clone size: -; CDR3 DNA: TGTGCCAGCAGCCGGACAGGGTCGCACACTGAAGCTTTCTTT; CDR3 protein: CASSRTGSHTEAFF
J gene: TRBJ1-2; V gene: TRBV27; D gene: TRBD1; clone size: many; CDR3 DNA: TGTGCCAGCAGTTCCCTACAGGGGTTTGCTGGCTACACCTTC; CDR3 protein: CASSSLQGFAGYTF